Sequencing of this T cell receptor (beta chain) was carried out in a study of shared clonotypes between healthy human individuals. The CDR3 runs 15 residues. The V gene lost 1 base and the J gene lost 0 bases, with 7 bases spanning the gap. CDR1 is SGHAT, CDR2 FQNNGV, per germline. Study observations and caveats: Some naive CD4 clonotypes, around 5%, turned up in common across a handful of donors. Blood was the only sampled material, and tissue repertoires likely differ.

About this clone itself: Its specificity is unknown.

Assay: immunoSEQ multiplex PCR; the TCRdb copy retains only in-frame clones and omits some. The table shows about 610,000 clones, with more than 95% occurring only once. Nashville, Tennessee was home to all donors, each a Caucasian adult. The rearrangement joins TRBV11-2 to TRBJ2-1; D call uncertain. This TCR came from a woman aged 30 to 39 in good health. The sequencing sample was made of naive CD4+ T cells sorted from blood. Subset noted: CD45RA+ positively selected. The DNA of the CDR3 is TGTGCCAGCAGCTTAGCGGAGAGCTCCTACAATGAGCAGTTCTTC. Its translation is CASSLAESSYNEQFF. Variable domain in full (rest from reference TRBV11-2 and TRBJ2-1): EAGVAQSPRYKIIEKRQSVAFWCNPISGHATLYWYQQILGQGPKLLIQFQNNGVVDDSQLPKDRFSAERLKGVDSTLKIQPAKLEDSAVYLCASSLAESSYNEQFFGPGTRLTVL.